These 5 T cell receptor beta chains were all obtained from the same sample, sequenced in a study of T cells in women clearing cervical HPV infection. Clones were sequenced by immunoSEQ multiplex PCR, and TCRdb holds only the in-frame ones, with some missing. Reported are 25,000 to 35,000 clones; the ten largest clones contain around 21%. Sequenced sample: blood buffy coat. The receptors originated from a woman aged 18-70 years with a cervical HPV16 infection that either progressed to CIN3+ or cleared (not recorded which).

CDR3 sequence: CASSPAASSYNEQFF. The sequenced CDR3 bases are TGCGCCAGCAGCCCAGCGGCGAGCTCCTACAATGAG. The gene calls are TRBV5-1 and TRBJ2-1, with D possibly TRBD2 on 5 matching bases. The sequenced fragment ends 3 residues before the CDR3 boundary, so the rest is inferred from the germline J gene. V lost 4 bases, J lost 0 bases, and 11 bases lay in between. This CDR3 has 15 amino acids. CDR1 SGHRS and CDR2 YFSETQ come from the germline V gene.

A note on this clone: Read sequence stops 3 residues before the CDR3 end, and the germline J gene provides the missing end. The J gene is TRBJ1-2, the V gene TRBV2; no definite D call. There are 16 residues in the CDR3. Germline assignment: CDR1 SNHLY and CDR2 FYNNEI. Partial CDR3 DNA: TGTGCCAGCAGTCATTCGACTAGCGGGAGTTACAATGAC. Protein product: CASSHSTSGSYND. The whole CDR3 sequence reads CASSHSTSGSYNDYTF.

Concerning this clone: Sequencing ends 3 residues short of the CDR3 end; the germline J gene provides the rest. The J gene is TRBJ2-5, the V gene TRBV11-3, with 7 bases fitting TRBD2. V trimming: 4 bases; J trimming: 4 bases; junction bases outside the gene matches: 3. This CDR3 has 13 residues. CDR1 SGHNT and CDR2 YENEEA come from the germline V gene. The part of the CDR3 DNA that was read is TGTGCCAGCAGCTCGGGGGGAGCAGAGACC. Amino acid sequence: CASSSGGAET. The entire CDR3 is CASSSGGAETQYF.

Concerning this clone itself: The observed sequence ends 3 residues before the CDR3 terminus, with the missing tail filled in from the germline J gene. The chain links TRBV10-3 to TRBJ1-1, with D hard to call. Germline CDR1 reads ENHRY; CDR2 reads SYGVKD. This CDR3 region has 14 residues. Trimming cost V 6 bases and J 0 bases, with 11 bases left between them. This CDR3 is CAISPLRVNTEAFF. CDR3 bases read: TGTGCCATCAGCCCCCTACGGGTGAACACTGAA.

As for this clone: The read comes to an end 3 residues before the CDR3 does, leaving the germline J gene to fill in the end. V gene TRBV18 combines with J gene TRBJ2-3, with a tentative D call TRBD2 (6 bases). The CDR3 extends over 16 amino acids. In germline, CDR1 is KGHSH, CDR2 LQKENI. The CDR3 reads CASSPNSRGYQETQYF. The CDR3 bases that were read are TGTGCCAGCTCACCCAACTCCCGGGGGTACCAAGAGACG. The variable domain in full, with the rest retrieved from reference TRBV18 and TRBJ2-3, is NAGVMQNPRHLVRRRGQEARLRCSPMKGHSHVYWYRQLPEEGLKFMVYLQKENIIDESGMPKERFSAEFPKEGPSILRIQQVVRGDSAAYFCASSPNSRGYQETQYFGPGTRLTVL.